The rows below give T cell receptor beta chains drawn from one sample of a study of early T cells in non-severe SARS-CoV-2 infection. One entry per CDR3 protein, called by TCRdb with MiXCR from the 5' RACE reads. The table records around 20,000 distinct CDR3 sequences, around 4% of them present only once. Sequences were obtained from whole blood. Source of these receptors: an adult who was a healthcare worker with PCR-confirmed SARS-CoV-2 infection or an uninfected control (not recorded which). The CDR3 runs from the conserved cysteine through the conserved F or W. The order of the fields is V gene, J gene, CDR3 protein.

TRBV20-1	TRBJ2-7	CSAQIQGAHEQYF
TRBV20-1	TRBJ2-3	CSAAGGASTDTQYF
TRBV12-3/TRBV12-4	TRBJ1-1	CASSPLRQRSTEAFF
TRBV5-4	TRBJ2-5	CASSLPGERGETQYF
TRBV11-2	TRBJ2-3	CASSLGQATDTQYF
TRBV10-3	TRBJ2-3	CAISPDRAQADTQYF
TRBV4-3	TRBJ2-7	CASSQGPGQGFSYEQYF
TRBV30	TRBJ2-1	CVIGQGSTEQFF
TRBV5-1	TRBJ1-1	CASSPSQGMGTEAFF
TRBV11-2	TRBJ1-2	CASSLGRSYGYTF
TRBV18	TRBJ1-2	CASSPTRSPRSNYGYTF
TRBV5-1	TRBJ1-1	CASSLLSNTEAFF
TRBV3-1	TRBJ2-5	CASSQGRFRYQETQYF
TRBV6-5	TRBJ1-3	CASSRSTQLLLSGNTIYF
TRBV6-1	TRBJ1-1	CASRGGTKKDTEAFF
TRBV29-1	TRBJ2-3	CSVRPSGTTDTQYF
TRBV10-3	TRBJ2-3	CAISEYRDTQYF
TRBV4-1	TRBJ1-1	CASSQDPGRRQGGRHTEAFF
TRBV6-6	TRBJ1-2	CASSSGNYGYTF
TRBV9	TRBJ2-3	CASSVEPGGRTDTQYF
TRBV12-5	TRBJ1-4	CASGTSFRGRVEKLFF
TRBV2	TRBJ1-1	CASSRTRNTEAFF
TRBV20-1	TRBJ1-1	CSAWGGFTEAFF
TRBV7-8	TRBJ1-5	CASSLRQGGQPQHF
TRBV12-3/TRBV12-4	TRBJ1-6	CASSLILDALHF
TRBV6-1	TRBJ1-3	CASSGQDDSGNTIYF
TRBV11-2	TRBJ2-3	CASSRTTASGVHRTDTQYF
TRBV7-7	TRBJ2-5	CASSSLEGETQYF
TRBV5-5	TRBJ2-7	CASSTNTAGGQREQYF
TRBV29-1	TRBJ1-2	CSVEDRGGQFYGYTF
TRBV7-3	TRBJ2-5	CASSSGLAGVGTQYF
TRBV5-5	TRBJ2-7	CASSVPGQGLYEQYF
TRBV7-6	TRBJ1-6	CASRPGTDYNSPLHF
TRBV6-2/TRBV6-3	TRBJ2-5	CATQEGGETQYF
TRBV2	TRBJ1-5	CASRPRDSGYYQPQHF
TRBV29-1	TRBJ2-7	CSVRTGTYEQYF
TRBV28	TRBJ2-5	CASSEMEGTQYF
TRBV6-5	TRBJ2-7	CASSPKTGGFPYEQYF
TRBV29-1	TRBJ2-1	CSVEDWNVQVGDF
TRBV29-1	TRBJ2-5	CSGTPSQETQYF
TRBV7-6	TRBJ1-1	CASSLGQGFDTEAFF
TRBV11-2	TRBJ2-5	CASSVDRGFQETQYF
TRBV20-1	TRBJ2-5	CSARFGGRETQYF
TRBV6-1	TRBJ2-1	CASSEGEGSSNEQFF
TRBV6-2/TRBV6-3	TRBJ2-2	CASSYLPGTSSTGELFF
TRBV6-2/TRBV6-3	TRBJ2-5	CASSYSRAHTQGLLAETQYF
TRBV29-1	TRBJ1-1	CSVQGASGTEAFF
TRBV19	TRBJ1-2	CASSIPGTPAYGYTF
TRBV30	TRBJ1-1	CAWSYGDLNTEAFF
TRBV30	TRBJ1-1	CAWSAEHLGRIEAFF
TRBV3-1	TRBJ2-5	CASDRGQETQYF
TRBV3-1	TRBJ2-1	CASSQGPGGNEQFF
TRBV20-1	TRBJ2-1	CSARDRLGTGFNEQFF
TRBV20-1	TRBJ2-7	CSARGDYEQYF
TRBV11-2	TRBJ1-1	CASSQRPPRGLNTEAFF
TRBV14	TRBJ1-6	CASSQVAQSPLHF
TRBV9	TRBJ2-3	CASSVGLAGGSTDTQYF
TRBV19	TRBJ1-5	CASRPDRDQPQHF
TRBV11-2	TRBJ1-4	CASSFQGVTNEKLFF
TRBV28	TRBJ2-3	CASSSLAGGRDTQYF